The 19 T cell receptor beta chains given below trace back to one sample, sequenced in a study of PD-1 blockade in mismatch repair-deficient tumors. The assay was immunoSEQ multiplex PCR, and TCRdb's table has in-frame clones only and misses some. In the table there are about 120,000 clones, around 87% of which are singletons. Sequenced material: peripheral blood, taken 44 weeks after starting pembrolizumab. Every receptor here comes from an adult with mismatch repair-deficient cancer.

The J gene is TRBJ2-6, the V gene TRBV19; 9 nucleotides line up with TRBD1. Germline V gene data show CDR1 as LNHDA and CDR2 as SQIVND (reference sequence). Unmatched junction bases numbered 23, after V lost 0 bases and J lost 2 bases. The CDR3 sequence is 24 residues long. The DNA for the CDR3 is TGTGCCAGTAGTATAGACCCTTCCCCTCTTACCGGGACAGGGAAAAGGACTGGGGCCAACGTCCTGACTTTC. It encodes CASSIDPSPLTGTGKRTGANVLTF.

J is TRBJ2-3 and V is TRBV7-8; 9 bases map to TRBD1. Germline-derived CDR1 and CDR2 are SGHVS and FQNEAQ. This CDR3 has 15 amino acids. V trimming: 2 bases; J trimming: 3 bases; junction bases outside the gene matches: 3. As DNA, the CDR3 is TGTGCCAGCAGCTTATTGACAGGGGGAACAGATACGCAGTATTTT. It is translated as CASSLLTGGTDTQYF.

The rearrangement links TRBV6-6 to TRBJ2-7; the D gene is possibly TRBD2 (5 bases). The CDR3 loop spans 14 amino acids. Germline-derived CDR1 and CDR2 are MNHNY and SVGAGI (reference sequence). V lost 0 bases to trimming and J lost 3 bases, with 9 bases between them. The CDR3 coding sequence is TGTGCCAGCAGTTACTCAGAGGGAAACTACGAGCAGTACTTC. It is translated as CASSYSEGNYEQYF.

The J gene is TRBJ1-5, the V gene TRBV2, with D uncertain. From germline, CDR1 is SNHLY and CDR2 FYNNEI. V lost 7 bases and J lost 2, with 3 bases in between. The CDR3 spans 11 residues. The CDR3, as DNA: TGTGCCAGCAAGGGCAATCAGCCCCAGCATTTT. Translated, it gives CASKGNQPQHF.

The table lists this clone with a count of one. This chain uses TRBV6-7 with TRBJ2-7, with D possibly called TRBD1 or TRBD2 (6 bases each). TRBV6-7 is labeled an ORF, and its function is uncertain. V gave up 6 bases and J gave up 6 bases, with 18 bases separating them. This CDR3 region has 14 residues. For the CDR3, the DNA is TGTGCCAGCAGCCCCGAAGGGGGGACTTTCGAGCAGTACTTC. Its translation: CASSPEGGTFEQYF.

This rearrangement joins TRBV30 to TRBJ2-4, with 7 bases lining up with TRBD1. The CDR3 is 15 residues long. V was pared by 2 bases and J by 0 bases, with 4 bases of the junction left unmatched. CDR1 is GTSNPN and CDR2 is SVGIG in the germline V gene (reference sequence). CDR3 DNA sequence: TGTGCCTGGAGTCGACAGGGAATAGCCAAAAACATTCAGTACTTC. It encodes CAWSRQGIAKNIQYF.

The chain is built from TRBV5-6 and TRBJ2-3; D is unresolved. The CDR3 is 13 residues long. Per the germline V gene, CDR1 is SGHDT and CDR2 is YYEEEE. Deletions cut 0 bases from V and 3 bases from J, with 5 bases between. CDR3 protein: CASSLGKTDTQYF. In DNA, the CDR3 is TGTGCCAGCAGCTTGGGGAAGACAGATACGCAGTATTTT.

This clone came up once. This rearrangement joins TRBV11-2 to TRBJ2-4; D could derive from TRBD1 or TRBD2 (6 bases each). This CDR3 contains 18 residues. Germline V gene lookup returns CDR1 SGHAT and CDR2 FQNNGV. V dropped 4 bases and J dropped 3 bases, with 22 bases sitting between them. DNA of the CDR3: TGTGCCAGCAGCTCCCTAGGGGGTTCGACTAGGGGCAAAAACATTCAGTACTTC. Translating it yields CASSSLGGSTRGKNIQYF.

This chain joins TRBV11-2 and TRBJ2-3; D not resolved. CDR1 is SGHAT, CDR2 FQNNGV, per germline. The CDR3 loop spans 16 amino acids. V lost 5 bases, J lost 0 bases, and 15 bases lay in between. CDR3 nucleotides: TGTGCCAGCAGCCTCCGACTGTACCTCAGCACAGATACGCAGTATTTT. It specifies CASSLRLYLSTDTQYF.

V is TRBV30 and J is TRBJ2-7; the match to TRBD1 covers 9 bases. Germline lookup yields CDR1 GTSNPN and CDR2 SVGIG (reference sequence). The length of the CDR3 is 14 residues. V shed 2 bases, J shed 6 bases, and the junction held 8 bases outside the gene matches. Written as DNA, the CDR3 is TGTGCCTGGAGTCGGAACAGGGGGCTGGGCGAGCAGTACTTC. Its translation: CAWSRNRGLGEQYF.

This chain joins TRBV5-1 and TRBJ2-7; D might be TRBD1 or TRBD2, each matching 6 bases. The germline CDR1 and CDR2 sequences are SGHRS and YFSETQ. V was pared by 3 bases and J by 5 bases, with 18 bases between. The CDR3 is 15 residues long. CDR3: CASSYGTWGANEQYF. Here the CDR3 DNA reads TGCGCCAGCAGCTATGGGACATGGGGGGCCAACGAGCAGTACTTC.

The chain employs TRBV6-1 and TRBJ2-6; TRBD1 matches at 7 bases. This CDR3 contains 15 residues. Germline V gives CDR1 MNHNS, CDR2 SASEGT. V shed 7 bases, J shed 0 bases, and the junction held 3 bases outside the gene matches. Written as DNA, the CDR3 is TGTGCCAGCACGGACAGGAGCTCTGGGGCCAACGTCCTGACTTTC. Translated, it gives CASTDRSSGANVLTF.

V usage is TRBV15 and J usage is TRBJ2-3; D may be TRBD2 (5 bases). This CDR3 region has 15 residues. From germline, CDR1 is LNHNV and CDR2 YYDKDF (reference sequence). Trimming left V 3 bases short and J 2 bases short, with 12 bases between. The CDR3 DNA reads TGTGCCACCAGCAGGAGCGGCGGATTCACAGATACGCAGTATTTT. Translating gives CATSRSGGFTDTQYF.

The chain carries TRBV6-1 and TRBJ1-5; 9 bases fit TRBD1. Germline assignment: CDR1 MNHNS and CDR2 SASEGT. The CDR3 totals 14 residues. J lost 1 base, V lost 10 bases, and 5 bases had no gene match. CDR3 DNA: TGTGCCACCGAGACAGGGGGAAGCAATCAGCCCCAGCATTTT. Amino acid sequence: CATETGGSNQPQHF.

In this sample, this clone turned up a few times. The chain carries TRBV6-5 and TRBJ2-7, with 7 bases fitting TRBD1. V was pared by 10 bases and J by 1 base, with 10 bases of the junction left unmatched. The CDR3 sequence is 14 residues long. CDR1 and CDR2 (germline): MNHEY, SVGAGI. The CDR3 protein is CATHTGTASYEQYF. DNA for the CDR3: TGTGCCACCCACACCGGGACAGCATCCTACGAGCAGTACTTC.

The chain combines TRBV14 with TRBJ2-7; 10 bases align to TRBD2. Germline trimming cut 4 bases from V and 4 bases from J; bases unmatched to any gene: 7. Germline V CDR1 and CDR2: SGHDN, FVKESK. This CDR3 is built from 15 residues. In DNA, the CDR3 is TGTGCCAGCAGCCGGCTAGCGGGAGTTGGATACGAGCAGTACTTC. This codes for CASSRLAGVGYEQYF.

The chain employs TRBV4-3 and TRBJ2-7; tentative D call: TRBD2 (6 bases). CDR1 and CDR2 from the germline V gene are LGHNA and YSLEER. The CDR3 covers 16 residues. V lost 0 bases and J lost 2, with 14 bases in between. CDR3 amino acids: CASSQDLERVAYEQYF. CDR3 DNA: TGCGCCAGCAGCCAAGATCTTGAGCGGGTAGCCTACGAGCAGTACTTC.

This chain uses TRBV21-1 with TRBJ2-1; the table assigns TRBD2, which was not confirmed against the DNA. TRBV21-1 is a listed pseudogene. The CDR3 spans 17 residues. Here the CDR3 DNA reads TGTGCCAGCAGCACCCCCAGCGAGTTCTTCTCCTACAATGAGCAGTTCTTC. Amino acids: CASSTPSEFFSYNEQFF.

The gene calls are TRBV7-9 and TRBJ2-5, with 7 bases fitting TRBD1. The CDR3 extends over 14 amino acids. Looked up from germline, CDR1 is SEHNR and CDR2 is FQNEAQ (reference sequence). V lost 5 bases to trimming and J lost 4 bases; unmatched junction nucleotides: 7. Here the CDR3 DNA reads TGTGCCAGCAGCGCCGACAGGGCGGGAGAGACCCAGTACTTC. Protein sequence: CASSADRAGETQYF.